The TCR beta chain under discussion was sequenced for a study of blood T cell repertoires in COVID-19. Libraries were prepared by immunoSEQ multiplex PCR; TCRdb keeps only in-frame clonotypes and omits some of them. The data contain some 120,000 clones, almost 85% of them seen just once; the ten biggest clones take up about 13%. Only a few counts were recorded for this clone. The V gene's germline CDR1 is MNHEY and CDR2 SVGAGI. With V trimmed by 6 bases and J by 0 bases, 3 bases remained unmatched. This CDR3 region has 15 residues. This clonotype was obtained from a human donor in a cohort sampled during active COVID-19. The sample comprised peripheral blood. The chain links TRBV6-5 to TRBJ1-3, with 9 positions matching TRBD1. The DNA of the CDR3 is TGTGCCAGCAGGGGACAGGGCCCCTCTGGAAACACCATATATTTT. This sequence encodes CASRGQGPSGNTIYF.